This entry is about one T cell receptor (beta chain). This clonotype was observed at least ten times. No cognate antigen has been identified for it. Base qualities were left out, and no much larger clone turns up one base away. This sample stems from a study of identical twins (dated by TCRdb to 2016 to 2018). Background for the entire study: The study deep-sequenced TCR alpha and beta repertoires from monozygotic twins, unrelated adults of various ages and cord blood to test whether fetal clonotypes persist. To rule out contamination, replicate twin experiments were performed at different times with different library preparation protocols. Here is what the overall study found, with its caveats: Zero-insertion analyses could be partly confounded by invariant T cells such as MAIT and iNKT, although diverse VJ usage argued against such confounding for most clonotypes. Because the same donors could not be followed over many years, conclusions were based on cross-sectional statistical analysis. Abundant cord blood beta clonotypes had fewer insertions, young adult naive repertoires showed a similar but weaker trend, and memory repertoires showed no such trend. In beta out-of-frame sequences, excess twin sharing was weaker, because having fewer shared sequences lowered the signal-to-noise ratio. Out-of-frame TCR alpha sharing in monozygotic twins was systematically underestimated by recombination models, whereas sharing between unrelated individuals was in agreement with the recombination models. Compared with coincidental sharing between unrelated individuals, an excess of low generation-probability sequences was observed among out-of-frame TCR alpha sequences shared between twins.

Looking up the germline V gene (reference sequence) yields CDR1 DFQATT and CDR2 SNEGSKA. At the junction V is shortened by 6 bases and J by 2 bases; bases outside the gene matches: 7. The CDR3 starts with the cysteine, ends with the phenylalanine, and has 14 residues. The retained sequence is limited to the CDR3, 42 bases, with the frame set at the first base. The method behind the library was 5' RACE. The listed sequencing device is Illumina HiSeq 2000. A universal primer binding site was added through template switching, and the final cDNA carried a unique molecular identifier so that TCR cDNA molecules could be counted accurately. Specific primers in the conserved constant-segment region were used to synthesize first-strand cDNA for TCR alpha and beta chains. To control for contamination, every cDNA library carried two barcodes: a SMART-Mk sample barcode plus Illumina barcodes. Two successive PCR steps introduced TruSeq adapter sequences along with Illumina sample barcodes. TCR alpha and beta cDNA libraries were sequenced on the Illumina HiSeq platform with custom primers. As for the original processing: Raw reads were processed with MiGEC to extract unique molecular identifiers, and MiXCR was used to determine CDR3 positions. For each individual, recombination models were inferred using an EM algorithm with the repgenHMM and IGoR tools. The analysis of shared clonotypes was done with the tcR package in R, with sharing normalized by the product of cloneset sizes. Out-of-frame nonproductive sequences were analyzed to study raw recombination free of thymic and clonal selection effects. TCRdb reran the public reads through fastp at Q25 and MiXCR, keeping productive beta chains. Each entry is one CDR3 protein sequence, shown with its most common DNA and genes. TCRdb, not the authors, supplied the V and J calls. For this sample there are roughly 540,000 distinct CDR3 sequences; roughly a fifth appear just once. The top ten clones comprise about 0.91% of the sample.

Every donor in the study was a healthy Caucasian. The twin cohort comprised three pairs of female monozygotic twins, all aged roughly 18 to 30 years. CD4+ and CD8+ T cell populations were isolated with positive isolation kits from Invitrogen. The same data also went into a second study, on T cells expressing NK-cell markers. In that second paper, the authors write: In sorted CD3+CD56+NKG2C+, CD3+CD56+NKG2C- and CD3+CD56-NKG2C+ T-cell subsets from several donors, TCR beta-chain repertoires were profiled. Seven of the eight sequenced donors were HCMV-seropositive and one was HCMV-seronegative. To restrict sorting to alphabetaTCR-expressing T cells, an anti-gammadeltaTCR antibody was added in several experiments. In more than 5 donors, the dominant CD3+CD56+NKG2C+ clonotypes ranked among the top 10 CD8+ clonotypes, making up 1.0-7.0% of CD8+ T cells. Those dominant clonotypes were again the most abundant among CD3+CD56-NKG2C+ cells in four donors, at roughly 25-65%. It remained unclear whether the expanded NKG2C-expressing T cell clones were specific for HCMV antigens. The study sequenced eight donors, all healthy volunteers chosen at random: three men and five women. HCMV serostatus was determined by detecting HCMV-specific IgG in serum with a commercial ELISA kit. MIGEC was used to demultiplex reads and group reads by UMI, and MiTCR was used to assemble and quantify clonotypes. To exclude erroneous sequences, only TCR cDNA sequences supported by at least two reads were retained. The tcR package was used for downstream repertoire analysis, and clonotypes were matched between fractions using CDR3 nucleotide sequence together with V segment. VDJmatch was used to annotate antigen specificity against VDJdb, with one amino acid substitution in CDR3 allowed.

The sequence came from a woman between 18 and 29 years old in good health. The rearranged chain carries TRBV20-1 and TRBJ2-1; 7 bases in the junction line up with TRBD1. The specimen was CD4+ T cells sorted from blood. CDR3 sequence: CSADTDRTYNEQFF. The sequenced DNA is TGCAGTGCAGACACGGACAGGACCTACAATGAGCAGTTCTTC.